Presented here are 27 T cell receptor beta chains from one specimen sequenced in a study of Graves' ophthalmopathy and Graves' hyperthyroidism (dated by TCRdb to between 2017 and 2018). The sequencing machine was an Illumina HiSeq 2000. TCR beta CDR3 regions were amplified from RNA transcripts for repertoire sequencing. The first round of RT-PCR was done with HTBI primers and the Qiagen OneStep RT-PCR kit, and was followed by a second round of multiplex PCR, then size selection and purification. TCRdb reprocessed the public reads (quality trimming at Q25 with fastp, clone calling with MiXCR) and kept in-frame beta chains. Each entry is one CDR3 protein sequence, shown with its most common DNA and genes. The sample profile shows hundreds of thousands of distinct CDR3 sequences; under 25% of them were found once. Clones ranked in the top ten supply 3% of the sample. Material: peripheral blood. The receptors come from a woman aged 18-30 years with stable Graves' hyperthyroidism. Donor details come from another sample of the same person, matched by shared clones.

The chain has TRBV28 and TRBJ2-4, with TRBD2 as a possible D gene (5 bases). The CDR3 has 15 amino acids. The germline V gene has CDR1 MDHEN and CDR2 SYDVKM. V lost 5 bases and J 3 bases, leaving 14 bases between the germline ends. CDR3: CASSPPTGSKNIQYF. CDR3 nucleotide sequence: TGTGCCAGCAGTCCCCCAACTGGGAGCAAAAACATTCAGTACTTC.

The chain joins TRBV4-1 to TRBJ1-1; 7 positions agree with TRBD1. Looked up from germline, CDR1 is MGHRA and CDR2 is YSYEKL. The CDR3 totals 16 residues. The V segment lost 0 bases and the J segment 9 bases; nucleotides outside the gene matches: 13. In DNA, the CDR3 is TGCGCCAGCAGCCAAGATCTTAGCCAGGGGGGACTCAAAGCTTTCTTT. It codes for CASSQDLSQGGLKAFF.

The chain links TRBV12-3 or TRBV12-4 to TRBJ1-6; 11 bases are a match to TRBD1. The CDR3 spans 15 residues. V shed 7 bases, J shed 6 bases, and the junction held 5 bases outside the gene matches. Written as DNA, the CDR3 is TGTGCCAGCACCCTAGGACAGGGGGCTAATTCACCCCTCCACTTT. This codes for CASTLGQGANSPLHF.

This clonotype was detected ten times or more. The CDR3, as DNA: TGTGCCAGCAGCTTAGCACGTCAAGCACTCAACTATGGCTACACCTTC. The encoded protein is CASSLARQALNYGYTF. This chain joins TRBV7-2 and TRBJ1-2; D unresolved. V was trimmed by 0 bases and J by 2 bases, leaving 13 bases between them. Germline CDR1 SGHTA, CDR2 FQGNSA. The CDR3 consists of 16 residues.

This clonotype was picked up many times. Germline is not matched at one junction end, which may reflect a read error. The chain joins TRBV27 to TRBJ2-4, with a tentative D call TRBD2 (5 bases). The CDR3 contains 13 residues. Germline V lookup: CDR1 MNHEY, CDR2 SMNVEV (reference sequence). The chain's CDR3 is CASSFGVKNIKYF. In DNA, the CDR3 is TGTGCCAGCAGTTTCGGGGTAAAAAACATTAAGTACTTC.

The sample holds many counts of this clonotype. The chain links TRBV5-1 to TRBJ2-7; tentative D call: TRBD2 (5 bases). The germline V gene encodes CDR1 SGHRS and CDR2 YFSETQ. The CDR3 is 13 residues long. V lost 3 bases, J lost 5 bases, and 12 bases lay in between. The CDR3 nucleotides read TGCGCCAGCAGCTGGGGAAAGGGAGACGAGCAGTACTTC. Protein: CASSWGKGDEQYF.

CDR3 nucleotides: TGTGCCAGCAGTTCCTCGGGACTTACCTTAATAAAACAAGAGACCCAGTACTTC. It encodes CASSSSGLTLIKQETQYF. The chain joins TRBV12-3 or TRBV12-4 to TRBJ2-5; maybe TRBD2 (6 bases). The CDR3 is made up of 18 amino acids. With 4 bases removed from V and 2 bases from J, the gap between germline ends came to 23 bases.

The chain employs TRBV12-3 or TRBV12-4 and TRBJ1-1; maybe TRBD1 (6 bases). The V and J ends lost 10 bases and 2 bases respectively, with 14 bases between them. The CDR3 runs to 13 residues. CDR3 sequence reads: CATRDTQNTEAFF. As DNA, the CDR3 is TGTGCCACCAGGGACACACAAAACACTGAAGCTTTCTTT.

The table lists this clonotype with many counts. The V call is TRBV12-5, the J call TRBJ2-5; D remains unclear. V gave up 6 bases and J gave up 1 base, with 3 bases separating them. CDR3 length equals 11 residues. Per the germline V gene, CDR1 is LGHNT and CDR2 is FRNRAP. CDR3 sequence reads: CASGSQETQYF. The CDR3 DNA sequence: TGTGCTAGTGGCTCCCAAGAGACCCAGTACTTC.

CDR3 in amino acids: CASSPTGGHETQYF. For the CDR3, the DNA is TGTGCCAGCAGTCCTACAGGGGGCCACGAGACCCAGTACTTC. The rearrangement uses TRBV28 and TRBJ2-5; 9 bases align to TRBD1. The CDR3 covers 14 residues. Trimming cost V 5 bases and J 5 bases; bases outside gene matches: 6. CDR1 is MDHEN and CDR2 is SYDVKM in the germline V gene.

This clonotype was detected ten times or more. This rearrangement joins TRBV6-2 or TRBV6-3 to TRBJ1-1, with D possibly being TRBD1 (6 bases). Germline V gene lookup returns CDR1 MNHEY and CDR2 SVGEGT. The V and J ends lost 8 bases and 1 base respectively, with 14 bases between them. CDR3 length: 14 amino acids. In nucleotides, the CDR3 is TGTGCCAGCTCAGAAGGGGGTAAGAACACTGAAGCTTTCTTT. Protein sequence: CASSEGGKNTEAFF.

Many counts were recorded for this clonotype. V and J are TRBV2 and TRBJ1-1; D is uncertain. V gave up 6 bases and J gave up 1 base, with 9 bases separating them. The CDR3 loop spans 13 amino acids. Germline V gene sequence: CDR1 SNHLY, CDR2 FYNNEI. CDR3 DNA: TGTGCCAGCAGCGGACGGTGGAACACTGAAGCTTTCTTT. The encoded protein is CASSGRWNTEAFF. Supplemented by reference TRBV2 and TRBJ1-1, the full variable domain reads EPEVTQTPSHQVTQMGQEVILRCVPISNHLYFYWYRQILGQKVEFLVSFYNNEISEKSEIFDDQFSVERPDGSNFTLKIRSTKLEDSAMYFCASSGRWNTEAFFGQGTRLTVV.

At least ten counts were recorded for this clonotype. Here the CDR3 reads CASSYEGGLTGELFF. The DNA for the CDR3 is TGTGCCAGCAGTTACGAAGGGGGGCTCACCGGGGAGCTGTTTTTT. The chain employs TRBV6-2 or TRBV6-3 and TRBJ2-2; either TRBD1 or TRBD2 may fit D (6 bases each). The CDR3 covers 15 residues. Per the germline V gene, CDR1 is MNHEY and CDR2 is SVGEGT. V was clipped by 2 bases and J by 4 bases, with 11 bases between them.

This clonotype was counted many times. The genes are TRBV28 and TRBJ2-2, with TRBD1 matching over 9 bases. Germline V gives CDR1 MDHEN, CDR2 SYDVKM. Losses at the gene ends were 3 bases for V and 8 bases for J; bases not matched to a gene: 7. The CDR3 runs to 15 residues. CDR3 region: CASSLTGGRTGELFF. The CDR3 DNA reads as TGTGCCAGCAGTTTGACAGGGGGTCGGACTGGGGAGCTGTTTTTT.

This clonotype was found many times. The chain combines TRBV20-1 with TRBJ1-1, with TRBD1 matching 7 bases. Germline values: CDR1 DFQATT, CDR2 SNEGSKA (reference sequence). The trim removed 5 bases at V and 4 bases at J, leaving 7 bases unmatched. CDR3 length: 13 amino acids. For the CDR3, the DNA is TGCAGTGCTGAAACAGGGGTAGGCACTGAAGCTTTCTTT. As protein: CSAETGVGTEAFF.

This clonotype was picked up many times. The V and J genes are TRBV20-1 and TRBJ2-7; 15 bases align to TRBD2. V was clipped by 6 bases and J by 1 base; unmatched bases: 7. This CDR3 is 16 amino acids long. Germline CDR1 is DFQATT and CDR2 is SNEGSKA (reference sequence). The CDR3 reads CSALRTSGRVSYEQYF. The CDR3 coding sequence is TGCAGTGCCCTTCGGACTAGCGGGAGGGTTTCCTACGAGCAGTACTTC.

The chain carries TRBV6-1 and TRBJ1-2, with 7 bases lining up with TRBD1. The CDR3 extends over 15 amino acids. Germline-derived CDR1 and CDR2 are MNHNS and SASEGT. The ends lost 2 bases at V and 4 bases at J; junction bases unmatched: 7. CDR3 DNA sequence: TGTGCCAGCAGTGAATACCCAGGGGGAGGCTATGGCTACACCTTC. It specifies CASSEYPGGGYGYTF.

The sample holds many counts of this clonotype. The V and J genes are TRBV20-1 and TRBJ2-5; no clear D gene. The CDR3 has 14 amino acids. Deletions cut 1 base from V and 1 base from J, with 10 bases between. CDR1 DFQATT and CDR2 SNEGSKA come from the germline V gene (reference sequence). The CDR3 loop is CSARVFSGQETQYF. The CDR3 nucleotides read TGCAGTGCTAGAGTATTCTCGGGCCAAGAGACCCAGTACTTC.

This clonotype was seen many times. The rearrangement uses TRBV24-1 and TRBJ2-5, with 12 bases fitting TRBD2. The CDR3 is 17 amino acids. V shed 1 base, J shed 2 bases, and the junction held 4 bases outside the gene matches. From germline, CDR1 is KGHDR and CDR2 SFDVKD. The CDR3 bases are TGTGCCACCAGTGATTTTGCTAGCGGGGGGGGACAAGAGACCCAGTACTTC. Translated: CATSDFASGGGQETQYF.

This clonotype was counted ten times or more. The V and J genes are TRBV7-9 and TRBJ1-5; D is undetermined. This CDR3 has 12 residues. In germline, CDR1 is SEHNR, CDR2 FQNEAQ (reference sequence). V was shortened by 4 bases and J by 4 bases, with 5 bases between the two germline ends. CDR3 sequence (DNA): TGTGCCAGCAGCTACGATAATCAGCCCCAGCATTTT. Encoded protein: CASSYDNQPQHF. Filled out from reference TRBV7-9 and TRBJ1-5, the complete variable domain reads DTGVSQNPRHKITKRGQNVTFRCDPISEHNRLYWYRQTLGQGPEFLTYFQNEAQLEKSRLLSDRFSAERPKGSFSTLEIQRTEQGDSAMYLCASSYDNQPQHFGDGTRLSIL.

V and J are TRBV7-2 and TRBJ1-1, with D hard to call. Trimming cost V 5 bases and J 4 bases, with 14 bases left between them. The CDR3 consists of 14 residues. CDR1 SGHTA and CDR2 FQGNSA come from the germline V gene. This chain's CDR3 is CASSPRPMITEAFF. The CDR3 coding sequence is TGTGCCAGCAGCCCCAGACCCATGATCACTGAAGCTTTCTTT.

The chain links TRBV7-2 to TRBJ1-1; no clear D. The CDR3 runs 13 residues. Trimming removed 7 bases at V and 4 bases at J, with 13 bases between. Germline CDR1 and CDR2: SGHTA and FQGNSA. The CDR3 is CASTPQRGTEAFF. In nucleotides, the CDR3 is TGTGCCAGCACCCCTCAGCGGGGCACTGAAGCTTTCTTT.

This clonotype was detected ten times or more. This chain connects TRBV6-1 to TRBJ1-3; D unclear. The V end lost 7 bases, the J end lost 0 bases, and 7 bases lay between the germline ends. Germline V gene lookup returns CDR1 MNHNS and CDR2 SASEGT. The CDR3 covers 13 residues. The CDR3 DNA reads TGTGCCAGCACGATCAGCTCTGGAAACACCATATATTTT. Its translation: CASTISSGNTIYF.

This clonotype was seen repeatedly, ten times or more. The V and J genes are TRBV20-1 and TRBJ2-7; 10 positions match TRBD2. This CDR3 has 14 residues. The V and J ends lost 4 bases and 9 bases, in that order; junction bases with no gene match: 12. Germline-derived CDR1 and CDR2 are DFQATT and SNEGSKA (reference sequence). As DNA, the CDR3 is TGCAGTGCTAAGACGGGACTAGCGAACAAAGGGCAGTACTTC. Its translation: CSAKTGLANKGQYF.

At least ten counts were recorded for this clonotype. This chain links TRBV24-1 with TRBJ2-7, with D possibly being TRBD2 (5 bases). CDR3 size: 14 residues. Germline CDR1 is KGHDR and CDR2 is SFDVKD. With 4 bases removed from V and 5 bases from J, the gap between germline ends came to 14 bases. This CDR3 reads CATSDQDWSHEQYF. The CDR3 DNA is TGTGCCACCAGTGACCAGGACTGGTCCCACGAGCAGTACTTC.

This rearrangement joins TRBV7-8 to TRBJ2-7, with D hard to call. This CDR3 is built from 16 residues. Trimming pared 5 bases from V and 3 bases from J, leaving 20 bases between. Germline V CDR1 and CDR2: SGHVS, FQNEAQ. The CDR3 is CASSPFKGTHLYEQYF. DNA of the CDR3: TGTGCCAGCAGCCCCTTTAAAGGCACCCATCTCTACGAGCAGTACTTC.

The chain employs TRBV7-9 and TRBJ1-2, with 8 bases lining up with TRBD1. This CDR3 contains 13 residues. The germline gives CDR1 SEHNR, CDR2 FQNEAQ (reference sequence). V was clipped by 5 bases and J by 10 bases; unmatched bases: 9. The CDR3 sequence: CASSEPTGVAYTF. In DNA form, the CDR3 reads TGTGCCAGCAGCGAACCGACAGGGGTTGCCTACACCTTC.